These 10 T cell receptor beta chains came from one sample sequenced in a study of T cell clonality in common variable immunodeficiency. Study results and caveats: In common variable immunodeficiency, TCR beta chains reportedly carried fewer deletions and N-nucleotide insertions.

Antigens for these TCRs are unknown. Clones were read by immunoSEQ multiplex PCR, and TCRdb kept only the in-frame ones, dropping some. The profile covers about 9,200 clones, none occurring a single time. The source material was peripheral blood mononuclear cells. The receptors derive from a human donor with common variable immunodeficiency.

This clone came up many times. The CDR3 goes on 3 residues after the read ends, and that part is filled in from the germline J gene. The chain is built from TRBV18 and TRBJ2-5; 8 bases agree with TRBD1. This CDR3 contains 15 residues. Trimming cost V 8 bases and J 1 base; bases outside gene matches: 9. Germline V CDR1 and CDR2: KGHSH, LQKENI. The CDR3 bases that were read are TGTGCCAGCAGCCGCGGGACAGGCCCCCAAGAGACC. It yields the protein CASSRGTGPQET. The whole CDR3 sequence is CASSRGTGPQETQYF.

This clone was counted at least ten times. The CDR3 end is not reached by the read, which stops 3 residues before it; the germline J gene fills it in. The chain couples TRBV20-1 to TRBJ1-2; 7 bases fit TRBD1. This CDR3 comprises 17 residues. V gave up 2 bases and J gave up 4 bases; unmatched junction bases: 16. The V gene's germline CDR1 is DFQATT and CDR2 SNEGSKA (reference sequence). CDR3 amino acids: CSARSGRGRGESYGYTF. The covered CDR3 bases are TGCAGTGCTAGATCGGGTAGGGGGCGGGGTGAAAGCTATGGC.

The sample holds many counts of this clone. The CDR3 extends 3 residues past the end of the read, so its final part is completed from the germline J gene. The chain has TRBV6-2 or TRBV6-3 and TRBJ2-1, with D tentatively TRBD2 (6 bases). V lost 6 bases to trimming and J lost 8 bases, with 20 bases between them. Per germline, CDR1 MNHEY and CDR2 SVGEGT. The CDR3 is made up of 15 amino acids. The CDR3 loop reads CASSYRLERFDEQFF. CDR3 DNA, as far as it was read: TGTGCCAGCAGCTACAGACTAGAGCGGTTCGATGAG.

This clone was recorded many times. The read is 3 residues too short to cover the CDR3 end, so that end is filled in from the germline J gene. This chain uses TRBV6-1 with TRBJ1-2; TRBD1 agrees at 9 bases. The V gene's germline CDR1 is MNHNS and CDR2 SASEGT. This CDR3 is built from 15 residues. The V segment lost 4 bases and the J segment 5 bases; nucleotides outside the gene matches: 8. The CDR3 reads CASSGWTGEDYGYTF. CDR3 bases read: TGTGCCAGCAGTGGTTGGACAGGGGAAGATTATGGC.

This clone is labeled medium-sized (0.01 to 0.1%). From the germline J gene comes the end of the CDR3, since the read stops 3 residues before it. The chain couples TRBV30 to TRBJ2-1; D is unclear. V was shortened by 1 base and J by 4 bases, with 5 bases between the two germline ends. The CDR3 totals 12 residues. From germline, CDR1 is GTSNPN and CDR2 SVGIG (reference sequence). This CDR3 is CAWSGPYNEQFF. CDR3 bases read: TGTGCCTGGAGTGGTCCTTACAATGAG.

This clone was recorded at least ten times. The read ends 3 residues early relative to the CDR3; the germline J gene fills the gap. The rearrangement uses TRBV19 and TRBJ1-6; 9 bases map to TRBD1. The CDR3 loop spans 15 amino acids. In germline, CDR1 is LNHDA, CDR2 SQIVND (reference sequence). The ends lost 2 bases at V and 9 bases at J; junction bases unmatched: 5. The CDR3 here is CASSIQGQGSSPLHF. Partial CDR3 DNA: TGTGCCAGTAGTATACAGGGACAGGGATCTTCACCC.

This clone was recorded at least ten times. The read terminates 3 residues before the CDR3 end, so the remaining end is supplied by the germline J gene. The chain joins TRBV5-1 to TRBJ2-3; D remains ambiguous. This CDR3 has 15 residues. CDR1 SGHRS and CDR2 YFSETQ come from the germline V gene. Deletions cut 2 bases from V and 0 bases from J, with 10 bases between. The CDR3 is CASSLELPSTDTQYF. The sequenced part of the CDR3 DNA is TGCGCCAGCAGCTTAGAACTACCTAGCACAGATACG.

In this sample, this clone turned up many times. CDR3 DNA (partial): TGTGCCAGCAGAGATACAGGGGCAACTAATGAAAAA. Translation gives CASRDTGATNEK. The CDR3 in its entirety is CASRDTGATNEKLFF. The genes are TRBV2 and TRBJ1-4, with 7 positions matching TRBD1. Coverage ceases 3 residues before the CDR3 finishes, and the germline J gene fills in the end. CDR1 and CDR2 from the germline V gene are SNHLY and FYNNEI. The CDR3 is 15 residues long. The V gene end was trimmed by 6 bases and the J gene end by 0 bases; junction bases not matched to a gene: 4.

This clone occurred many times. The sequence runs out 3 residues before the end of the CDR3; the remainder is reconstructed from the germline J gene. V gene TRBV5-1 combines with J gene TRBJ2-7, with D possibly matching TRBD1 (5 bases). The ends were cut back, 4 bases at V and 1 base at J, with 9 bases in the middle. CDR1 is SGHRS and CDR2 is YFSETQ in the germline V gene. The CDR3 contains 13 residues. The DNA read from the CDR3 is TGCGCCAGCAGCCCTCCAGGGTCCTACGAG. Protein sequence: CASSPPGSYE. From start to end, the CDR3 is CASSPPGSYEQYF.

This clone was observed many times. The read finishes 3 residues shy of the CDR3 end, and the germline J gene is used to complete it. The chain uses TRBV18 and TRBJ1-3; TRBD1 matches at 7 bases. Germline assignment: CDR1 KGHSH and CDR2 LQKENI. The V gene end was trimmed by 2 bases and the J gene end by 0 bases; junction bases not matched to a gene: 7. This CDR3 comprises 17 residues. The CDR3 spells CASSPRDSWASGNTIYF. The CDR3 bases that were read are TGTGCCAGCTCACCAAGGGACAGTTGGGCCTCTGGAAACACC.